Listed below are T cell receptor beta chains from one sample, sequenced in a study of OX40 agonist ivuxolimab in advanced cancers. Assay: immunoSEQ multiplex PCR; the TCRdb copy retains only in-frame clones and omits some. The sample consists of almost 20,000 clones, roughly nine tenths of them appearing once. This material consisted of CD4+ or CD8+ T cells sorted from blood, taken in a trial of the OX40 agonist ivuxolimab. The receptors derive from an adult with an advanced solid tumor such as melanoma, head and neck, liver or kidney cancer. Both conserved end residues are part of each CDR3. Fields, in order: clone size, D gene, V gene, J gene, CDR3 DNA, CDR3 protein. D genes are given only for firm matches. The size of a clone is reported for some rows only, either as once, few or many, or as a class for expanded clones.

NA,TRBD1,TRBV5-5,TRBJ1-5,TGTGCCAGCAGCTCGACAGGGGCGGGCAATCAGCCCCAGCATTTT,CASSSTGAGNQPQHF
few,NA,TRBV2,TRBJ2-7,TGTGCCAGCGCACAGGGTCCCTACGAGCAGTACTTC,CASAQGPYEQYF
large,NA,TRBV2,TRBJ2-1,TGTGCCAGCAGTGAAGTAGAAGGAGGGTGGTCCTACAATGAGCAGTTCTTC,CASSEVEGGWSYNEQFF
NA,TRBD1,TRBV10-2,TRBJ2-7,TGCGCCAGTAAGCCGGGACAGGGTTCCTACGAGCAGTACTTC,CASKPGQGSYEQYF
NA,TRBD1,TRBV29-1,TRBJ2-7,TGCAGCGCCACGGGACAGGGGGGAAGCTCCTACGAGCAGTACTTC,CSATGQGGSSYEQYF
NA,NA,TRBV4-3,TRBJ1-2,TGCGCCAGCAGCCGAACGGCGGGCTCCAACTATGGCTACACCTTC,CASSRTAGSNYGYTF
NA,NA,TRBV6-5,TRBJ1-1,TGTGCCAGCAGCGGGACGTCCGAAGCTTTCTTT,CASSGTSEAFF
NA,TRBD2,TRBV12-5,TRBJ2-3,TGTGCTAGTGGTTTGGGACTAGCGGGGAGCACAGATACGCAGTATTTT,CASGLGLAGSTDTQYF
NA,NA,TRBV11-3,TRBJ2-3,TGTGCCAGCAGCTTAGCATGGGCCTACACAGATGCGCAGTATTTT,CASSLAWAYTDAQYF
NA,NA,TRBV2,TRBJ1-5,TGTGCCAGCAGTGAAGCGAATAGCAATCAGCCCCAGCATTTT,CASSEANSNQPQHF
NA,NA,TRBV21-1,TRBJ2-7,TGTGCCAGCAGCAAAGGCGTCGGGACGCGAACCTCCTACGAGCAGTACTTC,CASSKGVGTRTSYEQYF
few,NA,TRBV5-4,TRBJ2-1,TGTGCCAGCAGCCCCGGAGGGACAGCCAGCAATGAGCAGTTCTTC,CASSPGGTASNEQFF
NA,NA,TRBV5-1,TRBJ1-1,TGCGCCAGCAAGCCGGCCGGGGTCCCTGAAGCTTTCTTT,CASKPAGVPEAFF
once,TRBD2,TRBV7-8,TRBJ2-2,TGTGCCAGCAGCTTTCGGACGGGGGGAGGGTGGTCCGGGGAGCTGTTTTTT,CASSFRTGGGWSGELFF
NA,NA,TRBV4-3,TRBJ2-6,TGCGCCAGCAGCCTAAGGCCGACCGCAAGCTCTGGGGCCAACGTCCTGACTTTC,CASSLRPTASSGANVLTF
NA,NA,TRBV6-5,TRBJ1-1,TGTGCCAGCAGTTACGGCCAGGGTCGCAACACTGAAGCTTTCTTT,CASSYGQGRNTEAFF
NA,NA,TRBV6-6,TRBJ1-4,TGTGCCAGCAGTTACTCGGGCGACCTTAATGAAAAACTGTTTTTT,CASSYSGDLNEKLFF
few,TRBD1,TRBV6-6,TRBJ1-2,TGTGCCAGCACAACAGGGGCTAACTATGGCTACACCTTC,CASTTGANYGYTF
NA,TRBD1,TRBV27,TRBJ2-7,TGTGCCAGCAGTTCCCGACAGGGGCTATCCTACGAGCAGTACTTC,CASSSRQGLSYEQYF
NA,NA,TRBV18,TRBJ2-3,TGTGCCAGCTCACCACCGCGGCAGGGGTCGGGAGATACGCAGTATTTT,CASSPPRQGSGDTQYF
few,TRBD1,TRBV7-9,TRBJ2-7,TGTGCCAGCAGACGGGACAGCTCCTACGAGCAGTACTTC,CASRRDSSYEQYF
NA,TRBD1,TRBV2,TRBJ2-5,TGTGCCGGTGGGACAGTGGAAGAGACCCAGTACTTC,CAGGTVEETQYF
NA,NA,TRBV19,TRBJ1-6,TGTGCCAGTAGGACCATCAGCGGCGGGGCACGGGATTCACCCCTCCACTTT,CASRTISGGARDSPLHF
few,TRBD1,TRBV27,TRBJ2-6,TGTGCCAGCAGTTTAAGGATCCGGGACAGGGGATTGACTGGGGCCAACGTCCTGACTTTC,CASSLRIRDRGLTGANVLTF
NA,TRBD1,TRBV9,TRBJ2-7,TGTGCCAGCAGTTTAGGACAGGGCCCCTACGAGCAGTACTTC,CASSLGQGPYEQYF
NA,NA,TRBV9,TRBJ2-3,TGTGCCAGCAGCCCACGACTATCGACAGATACGCAGTATTTT,CASSPRLSTDTQYF
NA,NA,TRBV19,TRBJ1-1,TGTGCCAGTAGTATTTGGGGCAGGAACACTGAAGCTTTCTTT,CASSIWGRNTEAFF
few,NA,TRBV2,TRBJ1-6,TGTGCCAGCAGTGGCGGGATGGGTGTAAATTCACCCCTCCACTTT,CASSGGMGVNSPLHF
NA,TRBD2,TRBV5-4,TRBJ2-1,TGTGCCAGCAGCACGGGGGGACTAGCGGGAGGGCTCGTAAATGAGCAGTTCTTC,CASSTGGLAGGLVNEQFF
NA,NA,TRBV15,TRBJ1-4,TGTGCCACCAGCACCAGGTCCGTCGAAAAACTGTTTTTT,CATSTRSVEKLFF
NA,NA,TRBV14,TRBJ1-1,TGTGCCAGCAGCCGGCATTCAGAGACCAACACTGAAGCTTTCTTT,CASSRHSETNTEAFF
NA,NA,TRBV5-1,TRBJ1-1,TGCGCCAGCAGCTTGGCGGCGGCGTATAACACTGAAGCTTTCTTT,CASSLAAAYNTEAFF
NA,NA,TRBV27,TRBJ2-7,TGTGCCAGCAGTTCAGGGACACGGACTTACGAGCAGTACTTC,CASSSGTRTYEQYF
NA,TRBD1,TRBV7-9,TRBJ1-1,TGTGCCAGCAGCTTCACAGGGGTGGGCGACACTGAAGCTTTCTTT,CASSFTGVGDTEAFF
few,NA,TRBV5-5,TRBJ2-6,TGTGCCAGCAGCTTGGGGTCCGGGGTATCTGGGGCCAACGTCCTGACTTTC,CASSLGSGVSGANVLTF
NA,NA,TRBV4-3,TRBJ2-1,TGCGCCAGCAGCCCGAGAGGGAGCTCCTACAATGAGCAGTTCTTC,CASSPRGSSYNEQFF
NA,NA,TRBV19,TRBJ1-1,TGTGCCAGTAGTATCCGGGACGGACTTTACCCAGCTTTCTTT,CASSIRDGLYPAFF
NA,TRBD2,TRBV10-2,TRBJ2-5,TGCGCCAGCAGTGAGAGCGGGGCACCCCAAGAGACCCAGTACTTC,CASSESGAPQETQYF
NA,NA,TRBV30,TRBJ1-6,TGTGCCTGGGCCAGTCTTTATAATTCACCCCTCCACTTT,CAWASLYNSPLHF
NA,NA,TRBV10-2,TRBJ2-7,TGCGCCAGCGGCCCCGCTAGACGCGAGCAGTACTTC,CASGPARREQYF
NA,NA,TRBV30,TRBJ1-5,TGTAAATTCCCCCCGGACGACAGGAGCAATCAGCCCCAGCATTTT,CKFPPDDRSNQPQHF
NA,NA,TRBV6-1,TRBJ1-1,TGTGCCAGCAGCGGGGGCGTGAACACTGAAGCTTTCTTT,CASSGGVNTEAFF
NA,TRBD1,TRBV4-3,TRBJ1-5,TGCGCCAGCAGCCAAGATCTCAGCGGACAGGGAGGCCAGCCCCAGCATTTT,CASSQDLSGQGGQPQHF
NA,NA,TRBV2,TRBJ1-1,TGTGCCGGAGCAGTATCCAGGGTCACTGAAGCTTTCTTT,CAGAVSRVTEAFF
NA,TRBD2,TRBV7-3,TRBJ2-7,TGTGCCAGCAGCTCCTTTCGGGGGGACGAGCAGTACTTC,CASSSFRGDEQYF
NA,TRBD2,TRBV7-3,TRBJ2-3,TGTGCCAGCAGCTGGATAGCGGGGGGGCCGGGTGATACGCAGTATTTT,CASSWIAGGPGDTQYF
once,NA,TRBV13,TRBJ2-7,TGTGCCAGCAGCCCACCCAGGACTGTATACGAGCAGTACTTC,CASSPPRTVYEQYF
NA,NA,TRBV10-1,TRBJ2-7,TGCGCCAGCAGTGAGTCTTTGGTTTCCTACGAGCAGTACTTC,CASSESLVSYEQYF
once,NA,TRBV9,TRBJ2-1,TGTGCCAGCAGCTCCCCTCGGGAGCTGGATGAGCAGTTCTTC,CASSSPRELDEQFF
once,NA,TRBV5-1,TRBJ1-2,TGCGCCAGCAGACAGGATATCAAAGACGGCTACACCTTC,CASRQDIKDGYTF
NA,TRBD1,TRBV11-3,TRBJ1-2,TGTGCCAGCAGCCTGGGGGACAGGGACTATGGCTACACCTTC,CASSLGDRDYGYTF
few,NA,TRBV7-6,TRBJ1-2,TGTGCCAGCAGCTTAGCGGGGGGACACGGGGTCACCTTC,CASSLAGGHGVTF
NA,TRBD1,TRBV9,TRBJ1-1,TGTGCCAGCAGCGTAGTAGGGGGCTTGCACACTGAAGCTTTCTTT,CASSVVGGLHTEAFF
NA,TRBD1,TRBV7-9,TRBJ1-1,TGTGCCAGCAGCAGACGGACAGGGACGCTCACTGAAGCTTTCTTT,CASSRRTGTLTEAFF
NA,NA,TRBV20-1,TRBJ2-1,TGCAGTGCTGTTTACAATGAGCAGTTCTTC,CSAVYNEQFF
NA,TRBD1,TRBV11-2,TRBJ2-7,TGTGCCAGCAGCCGGAGGGACAGGCGACGCAACGAGCAGTACTTC,CASSRRDRRRNEQYF
NA,NA,TRBV5-6,TRBJ2-7,TGTGCCAGCAGCCCGCGGGACCACTACGAGCAGTACTTC,CASSPRDHYEQYF
few,NA,TRBV27,TRBJ2-7,TGTGCCAGCAGTTTACGGCAGGGGAGCCACGAGCAGTACTTC,CASSLRQGSHEQYF
once,TRBD1,TRBV5-4,TRBJ1-2,TGTGCCAGCAGCTCGAAACAGGGGGCTGGCTATGGCTACACCTTC,CASSSKQGAGYGYTF
NA,NA,TRBV12-2,TRBJ2-7,TGTGCAAGTCGCTTCATAGGCCGGCGGCCTCCGACGAGGGAAGAGCCCAACGAGCAGTACTTC,CASRFIGRRPPTREEPNEQYF